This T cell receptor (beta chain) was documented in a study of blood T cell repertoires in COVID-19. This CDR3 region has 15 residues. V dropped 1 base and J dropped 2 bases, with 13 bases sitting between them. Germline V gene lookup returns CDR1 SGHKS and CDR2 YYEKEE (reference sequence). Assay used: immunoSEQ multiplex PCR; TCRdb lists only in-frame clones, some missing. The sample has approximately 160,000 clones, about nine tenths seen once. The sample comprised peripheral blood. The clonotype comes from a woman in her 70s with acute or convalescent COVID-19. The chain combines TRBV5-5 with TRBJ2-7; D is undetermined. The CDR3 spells CASSLRSVLPYEQYF. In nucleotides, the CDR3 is TGTGCCAGCAGCTTGAGGAGCGTACTACCCTACGAGCAGTACTTC.